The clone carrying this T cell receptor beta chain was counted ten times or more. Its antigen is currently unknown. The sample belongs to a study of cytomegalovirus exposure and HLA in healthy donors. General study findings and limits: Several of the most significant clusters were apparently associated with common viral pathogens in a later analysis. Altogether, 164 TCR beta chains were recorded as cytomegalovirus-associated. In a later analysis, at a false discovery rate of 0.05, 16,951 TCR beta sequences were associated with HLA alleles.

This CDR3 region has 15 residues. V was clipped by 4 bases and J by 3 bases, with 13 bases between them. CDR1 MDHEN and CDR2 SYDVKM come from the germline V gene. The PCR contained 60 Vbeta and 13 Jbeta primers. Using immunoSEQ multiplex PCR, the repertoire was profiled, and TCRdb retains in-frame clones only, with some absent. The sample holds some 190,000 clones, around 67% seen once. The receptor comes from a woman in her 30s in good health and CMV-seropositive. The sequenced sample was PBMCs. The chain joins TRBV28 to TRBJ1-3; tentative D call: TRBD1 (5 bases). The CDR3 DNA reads TGTGCCAGCAGTTCGACAGACCTGCTTGGAAACACCATATATTTT. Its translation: CASSSTDLLGNTIYF.